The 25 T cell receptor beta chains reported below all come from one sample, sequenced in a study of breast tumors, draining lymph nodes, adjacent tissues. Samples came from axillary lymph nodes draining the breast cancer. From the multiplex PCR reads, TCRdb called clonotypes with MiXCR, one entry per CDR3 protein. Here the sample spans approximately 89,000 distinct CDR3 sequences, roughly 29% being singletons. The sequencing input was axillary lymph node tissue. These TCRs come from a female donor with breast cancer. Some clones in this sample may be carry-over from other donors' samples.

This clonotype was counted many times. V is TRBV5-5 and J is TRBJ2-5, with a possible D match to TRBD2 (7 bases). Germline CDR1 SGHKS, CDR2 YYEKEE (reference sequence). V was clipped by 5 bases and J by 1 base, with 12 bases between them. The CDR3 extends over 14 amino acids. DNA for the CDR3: TGTGCCAGCAGGGGGGGGGACATCCAAGAGACCCAGTACTTC. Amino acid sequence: CASRGGDIQETQYF.

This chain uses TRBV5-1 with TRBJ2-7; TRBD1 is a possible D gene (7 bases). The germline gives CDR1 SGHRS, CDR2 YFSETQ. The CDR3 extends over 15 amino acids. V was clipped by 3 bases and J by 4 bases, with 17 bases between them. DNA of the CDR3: TGCGCCAGCAGCTCGGAGGGGACAGTTGTTTACGAGCAGTACTTC. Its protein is CASSSEGTVVYEQYF. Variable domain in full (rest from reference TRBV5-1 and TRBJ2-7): KAGVTQTPRYLIKTRGQQVTLSCSPISGHRSVSWYQQTPGQGLQFLFEYFSETQRNKGNFPGRFSGRQFSNSRSEMNVSTLELGDSALYLCASSSEGTVVYEQYFGPGTRLTVT.

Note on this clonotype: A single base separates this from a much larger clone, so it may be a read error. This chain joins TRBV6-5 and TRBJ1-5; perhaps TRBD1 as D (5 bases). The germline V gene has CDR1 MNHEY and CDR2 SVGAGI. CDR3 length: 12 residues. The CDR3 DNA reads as TGTACCAGCGGACTCAACAGGTGGCCCCAGCATTTT. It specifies CTSGLNRWPQHF.

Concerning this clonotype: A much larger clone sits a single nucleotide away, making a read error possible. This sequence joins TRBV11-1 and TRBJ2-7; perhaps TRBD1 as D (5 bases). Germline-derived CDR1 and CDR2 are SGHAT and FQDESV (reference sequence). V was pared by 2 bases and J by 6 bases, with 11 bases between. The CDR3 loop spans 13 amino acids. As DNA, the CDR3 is TGTGCCAGCAGCTTAAGACTCAGGGCCGAGCAGTACTTC. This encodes CASSLRLRAEQYF.

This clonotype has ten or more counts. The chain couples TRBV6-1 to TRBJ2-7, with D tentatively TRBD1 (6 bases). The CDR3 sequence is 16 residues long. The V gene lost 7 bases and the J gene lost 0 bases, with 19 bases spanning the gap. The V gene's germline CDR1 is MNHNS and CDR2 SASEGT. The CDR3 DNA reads TGTGCCAGCAACCCCCTGGCAGGGGCCATCTCCTACGAGCAGTACTTC. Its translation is CASNPLAGAISYEQYF.

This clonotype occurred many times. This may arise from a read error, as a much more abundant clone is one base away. CDR3 nucleotide sequence: TGCAGTGCGACCCCACCCCGGGCAGGGACAAACGCCGGGGAGCTGTTTTTT. As protein: CSATPPRAGTNAGELFF. This chain uses TRBV20-1 with TRBJ2-2; a weak D match, TRBD1 (6 bases). Per germline, CDR1 DFQATT and CDR2 SNEGSKA (reference sequence). The V end lost 6 bases, the J end lost 6 bases, and 26 bases lay between the germline ends. The CDR3 length is 17 residues.

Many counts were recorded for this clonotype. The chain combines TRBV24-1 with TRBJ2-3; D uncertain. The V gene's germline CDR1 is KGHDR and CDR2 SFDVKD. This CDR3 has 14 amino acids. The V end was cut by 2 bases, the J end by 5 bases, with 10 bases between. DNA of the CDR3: TGTGCCACCAGTGATTCGGGTTATAAAGATACGCAGTATTTT. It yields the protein CATSDSGYKDTQYF.

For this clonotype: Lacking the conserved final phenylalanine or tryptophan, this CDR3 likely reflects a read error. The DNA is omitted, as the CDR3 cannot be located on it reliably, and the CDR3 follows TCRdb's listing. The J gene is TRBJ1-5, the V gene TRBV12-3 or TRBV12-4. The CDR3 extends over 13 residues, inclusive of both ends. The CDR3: CASSLNENQPQHL.

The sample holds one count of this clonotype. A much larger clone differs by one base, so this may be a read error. The chain's CDR3 is CAGSEGGHQETQYF. The CDR3 DNA is TGTGCCGGCAGTGAAGGGGGACACCAAGAGACCCAGTACTTC. The rearrangement links TRBV6-1 to TRBJ2-5; D is perhaps TRBD1 (6 bases). Germline CDR1 is MNHNS and CDR2 is SASEGT. The CDR3 is 14 amino acids.

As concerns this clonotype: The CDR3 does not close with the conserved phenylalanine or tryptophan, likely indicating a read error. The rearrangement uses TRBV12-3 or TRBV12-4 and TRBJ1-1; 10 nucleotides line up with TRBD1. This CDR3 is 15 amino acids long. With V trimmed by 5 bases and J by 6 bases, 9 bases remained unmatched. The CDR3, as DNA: TGTGCCAGCAGTAGCCGGGACAGGGGTTGGGCTGAAGCTTTCTTG. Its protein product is CASSSRDRGWAEAFL.

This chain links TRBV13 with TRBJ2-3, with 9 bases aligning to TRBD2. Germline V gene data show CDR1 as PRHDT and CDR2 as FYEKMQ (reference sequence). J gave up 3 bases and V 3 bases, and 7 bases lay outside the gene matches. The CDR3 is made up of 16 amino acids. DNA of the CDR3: TGTGCCAGCAGCTTTGGTAGCGGGAGTAGTACAGATACGCAGTATTTT. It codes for CASSFGSGSSTDTQYF.

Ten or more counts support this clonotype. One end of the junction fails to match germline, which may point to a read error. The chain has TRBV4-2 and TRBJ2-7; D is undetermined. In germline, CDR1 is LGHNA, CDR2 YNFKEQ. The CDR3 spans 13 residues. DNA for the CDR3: TGTGCCAGCAGCCCCCCGTTGGCGGTTTGGCTGCCTTTC. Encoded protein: CASSPPLAVWLPF.

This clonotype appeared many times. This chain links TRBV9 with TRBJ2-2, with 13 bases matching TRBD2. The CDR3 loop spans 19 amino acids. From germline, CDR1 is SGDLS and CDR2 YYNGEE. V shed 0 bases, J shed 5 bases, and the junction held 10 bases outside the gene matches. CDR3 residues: CASSVGPTSGRARTGELFF. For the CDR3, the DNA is TGTGCCAGCAGCGTAGGCCCAACTAGCGGGAGGGCCAGGACCGGGGAGCTGTTTTTT. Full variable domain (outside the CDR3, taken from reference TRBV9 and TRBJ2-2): DSGVTQTPKHLITATGQRVTLRCSPRSGDLSVYWYQQSLDQGLQFLIQYYNGEERAKGNILERFSAQQFPDLHSELNLSSLELGDSALYFCASSVGPTSGRARTGELFFGEGSRLTVL.

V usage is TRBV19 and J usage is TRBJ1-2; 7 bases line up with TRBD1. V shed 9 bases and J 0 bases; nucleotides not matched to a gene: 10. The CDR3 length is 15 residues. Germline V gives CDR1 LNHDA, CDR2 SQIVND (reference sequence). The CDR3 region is CASSPRTGTNYGYTF. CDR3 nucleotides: TGTGCCAGCAGCCCCCGGACAGGAACTAACTATGGCTACACCTTC.

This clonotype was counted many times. The CDR3 sequence is CSVIGQEPPYGYTF. As DNA, the CDR3 is TGCAGCGTGATAGGACAGGAACCCCCCTATGGCTACACCTTC. The genes are TRBV29-1 and TRBJ1-2; TRBD1 matches at 7 bases. V was clipped by 6 bases and J by 4 bases; unmatched bases: 11. The CDR3 is 14 residues long. Germline-derived CDR1 and CDR2 are SQVTM and ANQGSEA.

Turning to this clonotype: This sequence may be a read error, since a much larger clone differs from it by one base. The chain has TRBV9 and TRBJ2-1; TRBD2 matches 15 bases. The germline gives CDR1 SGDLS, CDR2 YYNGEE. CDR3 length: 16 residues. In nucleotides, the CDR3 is TGTGCCAGCAGCGGGACTAGCGGGAGGGCCTACAATGCGCAGTTCTTC. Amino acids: CASSGTSGRAYNAQFF.

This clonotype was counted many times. In DNA form, the CDR3 reads TGTGCCAGCAGCTTTTCCAGGCACACAGATACGCAGTATTTT. It specifies CASSFSRHTDTQYF. This chain uses TRBV7-9 with TRBJ2-3, with D unclear. The CDR3 length is 14 residues. Deletions cut 3 bases from V and 2 bases from J, with 9 bases between. Per germline, CDR1 SEHNR and CDR2 FQNEAQ (reference sequence). The entire variable domain, with the rest obtained from reference TRBV7-9 and TRBJ2-3, is as follows: DTGVSQNPRHKITKRGQNVTFRCDPISEHNRLYWYRQTLGQGPEFLTYFQNEAQLEKSRLLSDRFSAERPKGSFSTLEIQRTEQGDSAMYLCASSFSRHTDTQYFGPGTRLTVL.

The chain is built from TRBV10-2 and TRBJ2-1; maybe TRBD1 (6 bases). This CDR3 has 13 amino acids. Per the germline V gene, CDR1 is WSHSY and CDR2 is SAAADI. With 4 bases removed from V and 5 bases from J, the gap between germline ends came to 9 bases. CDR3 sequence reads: CASSGGGHNEQFF. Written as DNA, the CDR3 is TGCGCCAGCAGTGGAGGGGGACACAATGAGCAGTTCTTC.

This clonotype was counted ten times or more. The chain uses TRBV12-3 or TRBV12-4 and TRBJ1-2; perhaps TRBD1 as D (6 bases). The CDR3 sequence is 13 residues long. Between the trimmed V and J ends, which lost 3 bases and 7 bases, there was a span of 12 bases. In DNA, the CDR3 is TGTGCCAGCAGTTTTTCGGGGGCGTCTGGCTACACCTTC. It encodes CASSFSGASGYTF.

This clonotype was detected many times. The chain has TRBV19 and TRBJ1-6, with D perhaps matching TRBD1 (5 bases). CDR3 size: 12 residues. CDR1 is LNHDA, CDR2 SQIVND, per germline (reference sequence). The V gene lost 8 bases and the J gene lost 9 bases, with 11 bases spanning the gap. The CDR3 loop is CASGPQGSPLHF. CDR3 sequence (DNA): TGTGCCAGTGGCCCGCAGGGTTCACCCCTCCACTTT.

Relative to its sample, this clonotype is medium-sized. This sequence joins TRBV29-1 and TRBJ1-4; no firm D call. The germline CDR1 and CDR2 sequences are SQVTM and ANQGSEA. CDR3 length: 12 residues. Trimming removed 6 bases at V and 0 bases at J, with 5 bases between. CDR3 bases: TGCAGCGTGGCTGCAACTAATGAAAAACTGTTTTTT. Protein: CSVAATNEKLFF. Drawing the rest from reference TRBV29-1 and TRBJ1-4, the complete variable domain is SAVISQKPSRDICQRGTSLTIQCQVDSQVTMMFWYRQQPGQSLTLIATANQGSEATYESGFVIDKFPISRPNLTFSTLTVSNMSPEDSSIYLCSVAATNEKLFFGSGTQLSVL.

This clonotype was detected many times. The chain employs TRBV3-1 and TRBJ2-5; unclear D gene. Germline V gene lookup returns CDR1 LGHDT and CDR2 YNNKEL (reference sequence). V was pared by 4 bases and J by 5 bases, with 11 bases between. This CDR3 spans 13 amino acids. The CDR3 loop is CASSLIIEETQYF. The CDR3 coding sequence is TGTGCCAGCAGCCTTATAATAGAGGAGACCCAGTACTTC.

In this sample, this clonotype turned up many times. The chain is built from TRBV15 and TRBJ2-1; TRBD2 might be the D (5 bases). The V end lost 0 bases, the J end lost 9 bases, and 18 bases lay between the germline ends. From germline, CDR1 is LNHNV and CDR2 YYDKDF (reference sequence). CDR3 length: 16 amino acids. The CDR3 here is CATSRDRGSIAGEQFF. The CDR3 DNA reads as TGTGCCACCAGCAGAGATCGGGGTAGTATCGCCGGTGAGCAGTTCTTC.

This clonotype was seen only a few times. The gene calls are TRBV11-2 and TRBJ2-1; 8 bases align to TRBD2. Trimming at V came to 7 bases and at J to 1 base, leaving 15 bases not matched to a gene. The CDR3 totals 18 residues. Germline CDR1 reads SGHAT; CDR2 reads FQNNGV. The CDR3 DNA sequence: TGTGCCAGCATGAGGGAAACGGGAGGGCCGATTTCCTACAATGAGCAGTTCTTC. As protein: CASMRETGGPISYNEQFF.

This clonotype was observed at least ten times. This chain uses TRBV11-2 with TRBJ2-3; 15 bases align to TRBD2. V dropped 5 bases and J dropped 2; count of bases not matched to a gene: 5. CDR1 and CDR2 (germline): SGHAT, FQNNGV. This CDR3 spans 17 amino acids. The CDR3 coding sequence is TGTGCCAGCAGCCTTGGGACTAGCGGGAGGATCACAGATACGCAGTATTTT. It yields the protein CASSLGTSGRITDTQYF. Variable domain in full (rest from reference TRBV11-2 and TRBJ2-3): EAGVAQSPRYKIIEKRQSVAFWCNPISGHATLYWYQQILGQGPKLLIQFQNNGVVDDSQLPKDRFSAERLKGVDSTLKIQPAKLEDSAVYLCASSLGTSGRITDTQYFGPGTRLTVL.